This TCR beta chain was obtained from a study of cytomegalovirus exposure and HLA in healthy donors. Overall study findings and caveats: Presence/absence analyses treated sequencing depth as roughly uniform across donors. Generally TCR sequences proved uncommon, though certain public TCRs appeared in numerous donors. A later analysis associated around 17,000 TCR beta sequences with HLA alleles at a 0.05 false discovery rate. Later on, an analysis found that several of the most significant clusters appeared to be linked to common viral pathogens, which included parvovirus B19.

Looked up from germline, CDR1 is MNHNS and CDR2 is SASEGT. The CDR3 is 15 amino acids. With V trimmed by 3 bases and J by 9 bases, 7 bases remained unmatched. On this clone: What it recognizes is unknown.

The study ran its PCR with 60 Vbeta and 13 Jbeta primers. Assay used: immunoSEQ multiplex PCR; TCRdb lists only in-frame clones, some missing. The table for this sample gives some 53,000 clones. The chain couples TRBV6-1 to TRBJ1-6; 8 bases agree with TRBD1. Sample: PBMCs. This receptor was identified in a woman aged 55 to 70 in good health and CMV-seropositive. CDR3: CASSDPGTGPSPLHF. As DNA, the CDR3 is TGTGCCAGCAGTGACCCCGGGACAGGACCTTCACCCCTCCACTTT.